The following is a TCR beta chain sequence with its context. Its antigen is unknown. Trimming removed 5 bases from V and 7 bases from J, with 15 bases in between. Germline V CDR1 and CDR2: LNHDA, SQIVND (reference sequence). This CDR3 is 15 amino acids long. TCRdb's table, derived via immunoSEQ multiplex PCR, lists solely in-frame clones and lacks some. The sample lists tens of thousands of clones, approximately 95% occurring once. The data were obtained in a study of graft-versus-host responses after intestinal transplantation. At the level of the study: Each of the recipients got a multivisceral, liver-intestinal, or isolated intestinal transplant. Each recipient received anti-thymocyte globulin induction, then tacrolimus and steroids for 3 to 4 years.

Study-level results: The authors found GvH clones in recipient marrow, some appearing first in ileum or blood. Individuals who had graft-donor T cell macrochimerism had allografts that showed high graft-versus-host to host-versus-graft clonal ratios.

J is TRBJ1-6 and V is TRBV19, with D perhaps TRBD1 (6 bases). The receptor's source is a human donor who was the organ donor for an intestinal transplant. Material: unstimulated CD8+ T cells sorted from spleen or lymph node cells, obtained before transplant. The CDR3 nucleotides read TGTGCCAGTAGTCTGCGGACAGATCAAAATTCACCCCTCCACTTT. Encoded protein: CASSLRTDQNSPLHF.